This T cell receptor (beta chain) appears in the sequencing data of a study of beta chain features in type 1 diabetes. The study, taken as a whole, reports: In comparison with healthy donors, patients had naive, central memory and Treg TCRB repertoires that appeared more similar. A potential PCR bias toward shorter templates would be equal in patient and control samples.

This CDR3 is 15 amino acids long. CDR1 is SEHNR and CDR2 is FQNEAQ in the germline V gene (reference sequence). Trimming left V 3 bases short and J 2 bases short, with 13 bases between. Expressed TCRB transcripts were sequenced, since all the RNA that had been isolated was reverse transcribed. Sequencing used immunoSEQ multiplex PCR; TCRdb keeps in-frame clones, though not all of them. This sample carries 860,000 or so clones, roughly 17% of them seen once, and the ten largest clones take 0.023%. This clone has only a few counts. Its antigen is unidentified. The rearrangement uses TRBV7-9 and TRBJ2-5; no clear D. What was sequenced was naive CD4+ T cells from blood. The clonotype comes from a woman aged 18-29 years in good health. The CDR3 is CASSLNGQSQETQYF. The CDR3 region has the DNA TGTGCCAGCAGCTTGAACGGCCAGTCGCAAGAGACCCAGTACTTC.